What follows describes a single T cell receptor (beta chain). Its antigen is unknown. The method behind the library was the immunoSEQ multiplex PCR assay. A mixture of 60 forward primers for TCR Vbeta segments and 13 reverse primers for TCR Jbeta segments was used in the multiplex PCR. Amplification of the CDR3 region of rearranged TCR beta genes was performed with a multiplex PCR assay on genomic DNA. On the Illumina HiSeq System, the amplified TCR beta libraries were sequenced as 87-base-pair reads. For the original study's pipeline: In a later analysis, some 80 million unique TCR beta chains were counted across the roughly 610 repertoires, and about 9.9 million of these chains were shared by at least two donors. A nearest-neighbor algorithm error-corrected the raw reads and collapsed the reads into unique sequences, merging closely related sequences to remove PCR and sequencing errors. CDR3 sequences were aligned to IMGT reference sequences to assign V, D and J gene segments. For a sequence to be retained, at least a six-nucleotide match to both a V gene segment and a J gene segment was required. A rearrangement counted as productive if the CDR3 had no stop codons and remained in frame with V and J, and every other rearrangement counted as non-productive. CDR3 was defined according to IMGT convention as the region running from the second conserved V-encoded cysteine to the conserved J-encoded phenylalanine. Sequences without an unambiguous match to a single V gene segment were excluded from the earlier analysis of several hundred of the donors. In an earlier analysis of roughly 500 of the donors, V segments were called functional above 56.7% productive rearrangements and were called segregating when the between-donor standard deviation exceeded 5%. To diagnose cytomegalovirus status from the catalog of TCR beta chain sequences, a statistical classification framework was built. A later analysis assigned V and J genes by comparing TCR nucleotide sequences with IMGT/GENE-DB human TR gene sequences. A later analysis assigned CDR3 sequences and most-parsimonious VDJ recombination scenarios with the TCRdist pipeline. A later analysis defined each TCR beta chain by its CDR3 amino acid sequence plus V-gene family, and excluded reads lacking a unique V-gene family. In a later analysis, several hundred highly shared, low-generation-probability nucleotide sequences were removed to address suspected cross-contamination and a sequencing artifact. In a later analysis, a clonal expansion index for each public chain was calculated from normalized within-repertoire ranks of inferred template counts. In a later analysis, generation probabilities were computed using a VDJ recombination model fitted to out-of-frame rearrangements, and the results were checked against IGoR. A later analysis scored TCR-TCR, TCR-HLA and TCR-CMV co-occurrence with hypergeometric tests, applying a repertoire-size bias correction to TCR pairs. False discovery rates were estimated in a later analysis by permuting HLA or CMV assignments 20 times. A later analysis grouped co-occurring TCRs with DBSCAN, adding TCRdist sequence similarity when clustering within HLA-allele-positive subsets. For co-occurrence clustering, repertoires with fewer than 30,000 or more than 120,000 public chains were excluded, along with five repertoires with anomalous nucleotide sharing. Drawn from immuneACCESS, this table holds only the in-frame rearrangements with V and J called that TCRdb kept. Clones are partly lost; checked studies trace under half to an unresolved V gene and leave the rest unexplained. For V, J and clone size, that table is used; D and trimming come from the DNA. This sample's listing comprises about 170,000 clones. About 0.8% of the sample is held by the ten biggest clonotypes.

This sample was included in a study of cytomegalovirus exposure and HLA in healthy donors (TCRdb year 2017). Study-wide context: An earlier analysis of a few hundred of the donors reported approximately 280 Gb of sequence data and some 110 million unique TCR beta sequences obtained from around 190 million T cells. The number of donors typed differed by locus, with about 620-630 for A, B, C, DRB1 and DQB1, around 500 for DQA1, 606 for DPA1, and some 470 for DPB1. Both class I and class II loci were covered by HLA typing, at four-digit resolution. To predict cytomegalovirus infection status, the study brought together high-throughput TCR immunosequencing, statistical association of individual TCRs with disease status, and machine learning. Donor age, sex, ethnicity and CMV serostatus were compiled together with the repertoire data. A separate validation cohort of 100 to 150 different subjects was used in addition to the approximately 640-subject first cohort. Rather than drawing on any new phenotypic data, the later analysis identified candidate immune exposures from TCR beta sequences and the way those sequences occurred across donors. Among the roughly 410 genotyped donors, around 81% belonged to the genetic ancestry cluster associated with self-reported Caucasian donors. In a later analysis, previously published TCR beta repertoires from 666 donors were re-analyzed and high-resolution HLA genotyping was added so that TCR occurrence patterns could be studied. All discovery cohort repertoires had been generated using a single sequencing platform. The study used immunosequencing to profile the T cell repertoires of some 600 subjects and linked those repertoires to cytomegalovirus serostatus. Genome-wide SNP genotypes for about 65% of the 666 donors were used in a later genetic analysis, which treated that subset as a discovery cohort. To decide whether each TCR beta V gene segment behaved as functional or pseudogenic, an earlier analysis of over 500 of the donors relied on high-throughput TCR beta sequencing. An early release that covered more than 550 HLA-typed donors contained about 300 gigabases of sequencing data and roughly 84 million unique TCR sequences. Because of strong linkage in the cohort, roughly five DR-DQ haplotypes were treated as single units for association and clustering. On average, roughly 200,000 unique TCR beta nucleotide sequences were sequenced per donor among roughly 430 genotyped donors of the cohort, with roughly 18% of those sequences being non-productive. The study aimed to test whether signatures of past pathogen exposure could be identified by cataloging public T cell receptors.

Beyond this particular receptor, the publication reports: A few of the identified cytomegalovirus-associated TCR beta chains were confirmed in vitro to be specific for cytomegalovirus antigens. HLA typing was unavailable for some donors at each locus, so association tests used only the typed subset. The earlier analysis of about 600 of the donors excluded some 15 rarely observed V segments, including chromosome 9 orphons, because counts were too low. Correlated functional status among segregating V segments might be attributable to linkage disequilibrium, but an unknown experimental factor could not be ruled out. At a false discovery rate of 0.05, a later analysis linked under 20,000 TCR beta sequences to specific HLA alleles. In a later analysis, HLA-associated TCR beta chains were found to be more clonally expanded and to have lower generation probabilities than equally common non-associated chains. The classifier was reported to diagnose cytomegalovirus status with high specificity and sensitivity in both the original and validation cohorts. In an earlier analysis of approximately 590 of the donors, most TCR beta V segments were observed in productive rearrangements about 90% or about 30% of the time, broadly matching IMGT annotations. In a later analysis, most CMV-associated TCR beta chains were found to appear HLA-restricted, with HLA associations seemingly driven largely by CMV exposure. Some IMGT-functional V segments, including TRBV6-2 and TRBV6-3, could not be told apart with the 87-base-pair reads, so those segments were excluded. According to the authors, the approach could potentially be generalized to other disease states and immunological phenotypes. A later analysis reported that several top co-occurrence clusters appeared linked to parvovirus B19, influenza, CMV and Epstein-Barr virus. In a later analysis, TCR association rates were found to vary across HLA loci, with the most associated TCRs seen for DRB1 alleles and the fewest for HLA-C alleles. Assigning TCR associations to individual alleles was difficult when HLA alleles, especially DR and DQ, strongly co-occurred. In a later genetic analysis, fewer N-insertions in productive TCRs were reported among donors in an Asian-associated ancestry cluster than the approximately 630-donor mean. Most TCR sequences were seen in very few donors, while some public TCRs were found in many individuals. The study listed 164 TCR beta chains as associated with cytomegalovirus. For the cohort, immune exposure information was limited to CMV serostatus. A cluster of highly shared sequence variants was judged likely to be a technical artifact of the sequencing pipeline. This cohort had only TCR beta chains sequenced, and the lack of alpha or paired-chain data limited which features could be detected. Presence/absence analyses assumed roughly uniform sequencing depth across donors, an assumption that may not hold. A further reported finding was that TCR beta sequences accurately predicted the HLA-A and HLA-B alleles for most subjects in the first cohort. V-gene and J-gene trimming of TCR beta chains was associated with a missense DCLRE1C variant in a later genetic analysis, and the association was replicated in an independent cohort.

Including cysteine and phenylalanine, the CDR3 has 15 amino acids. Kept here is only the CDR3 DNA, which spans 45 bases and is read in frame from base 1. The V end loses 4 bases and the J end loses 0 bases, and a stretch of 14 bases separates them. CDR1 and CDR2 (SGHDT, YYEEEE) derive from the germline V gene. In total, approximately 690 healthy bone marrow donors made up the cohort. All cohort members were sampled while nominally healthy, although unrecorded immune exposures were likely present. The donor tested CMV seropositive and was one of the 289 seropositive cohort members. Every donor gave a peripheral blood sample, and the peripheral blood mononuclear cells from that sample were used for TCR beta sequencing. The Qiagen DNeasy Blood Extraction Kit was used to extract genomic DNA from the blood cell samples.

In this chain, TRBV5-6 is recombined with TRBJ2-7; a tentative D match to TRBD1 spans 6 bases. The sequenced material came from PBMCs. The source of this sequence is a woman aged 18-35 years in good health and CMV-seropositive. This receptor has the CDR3 CASSRRGHLSYEQYF. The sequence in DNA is TGTGCCAGCAGCCGCCGGGGACACCTCTCCTACGAGCAGTACTTC.